This T cell receptor beta chain was recorded in a study of cytomegalovirus exposure and HLA in healthy donors. Germline lookup yields CDR1 SGDLS and CDR2 YYNGEE. CDR3 length equals 16 residues. V was shortened by 3 bases and J by 1 base, with 11 bases between the two germline ends. Vbeta (60) and Jbeta (13) primers were used in the PCR. Original data processing: Counted up in a later analysis, unique TCR beta chains came to about 80 million, with around 12 million shared. Clones were sequenced by immunoSEQ multiplex PCR, and TCRdb holds only the in-frame ones, with some missing. The V and J calls and the clone size are those of that table, but D and trimming were determined from the DNA. The profile shows roughly 100,000 clones, approximately 85% of them singletons. Worth noting for this clone: Its target is not known.

Study-wide findings and caveats: Listed as cytomegalovirus-associated were 150 to 200 TCR beta chains. Later analysis placed DRB1 highest and HLA-C lowest in TCR association rates, which differed by HLA locus.

This chain links TRBV9 with TRBJ1-6, with a weak D call TRBD1 (6 bases). Sequenced input: PBMCs. The sequence derives from a man aged 45-65 years in good health and CMV-seronegative. The CDR3 is CASSGPTGSYNSPLHF. In DNA form, the CDR3 reads TGTGCCAGCAGCGGGCCCACAGGGTCCTATAATTCACCCCTCCACTTT. Full variable domain (rest looked up from reference TRBV9 and TRBJ1-6): DSGVTQTPKHLITATGQRVTLRCSPRSGDLSVYWYQQSLDQGLQFLIQYYNGEERAKGNILERFSAQQFPDLHSELNLSSLELGDSALYFCASSGPTGSYNSPLHFGNGTRLTVT.